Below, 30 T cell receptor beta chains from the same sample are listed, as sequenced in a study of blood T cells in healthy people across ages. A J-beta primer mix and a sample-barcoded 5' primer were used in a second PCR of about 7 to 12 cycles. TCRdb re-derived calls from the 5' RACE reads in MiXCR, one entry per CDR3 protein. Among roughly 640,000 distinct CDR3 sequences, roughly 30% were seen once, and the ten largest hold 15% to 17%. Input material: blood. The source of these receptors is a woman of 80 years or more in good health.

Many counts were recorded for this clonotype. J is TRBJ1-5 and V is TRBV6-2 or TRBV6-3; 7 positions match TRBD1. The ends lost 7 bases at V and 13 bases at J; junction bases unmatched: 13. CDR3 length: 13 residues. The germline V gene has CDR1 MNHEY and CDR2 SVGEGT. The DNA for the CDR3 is TGTGCCAGCACCAACGGCATGACAGGGCCACAGCATTTT. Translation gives CASTNGMTGPQHF.

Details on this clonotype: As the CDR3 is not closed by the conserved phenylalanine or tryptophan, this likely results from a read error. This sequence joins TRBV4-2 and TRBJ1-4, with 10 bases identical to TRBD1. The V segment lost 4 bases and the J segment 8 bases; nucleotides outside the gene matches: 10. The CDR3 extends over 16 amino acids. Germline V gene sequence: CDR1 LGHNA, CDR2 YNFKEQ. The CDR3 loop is CASSPGGRQGAEKLFV. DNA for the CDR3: TGTGCCAGCAGCCCAGGGGGGAGACAGGGGGCCGAAAAACTGTTTGTT.

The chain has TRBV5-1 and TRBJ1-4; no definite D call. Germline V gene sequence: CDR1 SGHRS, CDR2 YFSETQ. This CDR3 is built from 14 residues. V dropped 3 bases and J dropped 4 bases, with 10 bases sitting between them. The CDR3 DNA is TGCGCCAGCAGCTCGTATACCTATAATGAAAAACTGTTTTTT. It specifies CASSSYTYNEKLFF.

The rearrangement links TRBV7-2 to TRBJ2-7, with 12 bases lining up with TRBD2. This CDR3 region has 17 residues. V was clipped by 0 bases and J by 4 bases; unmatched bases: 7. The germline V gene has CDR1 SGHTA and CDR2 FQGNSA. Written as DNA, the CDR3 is TGTGCCAGCAGCTTAGCACCGTTGACTAGCGGGAGTTACGAGCAGTACTTC. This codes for CASSLAPLTSGSYEQYF.

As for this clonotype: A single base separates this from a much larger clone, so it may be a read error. The CDR3 loop reads CTSSLTGQGSNYGYTF. Written as DNA, the CDR3 is TGTACCAGCAGCTTGACCGGACAGGGGTCTAACTATGGCTACACCTTC. This chain links TRBV28 with TRBJ1-2; 9 positions match TRBD1. The CDR3 has 16 residues. Germline CDR1 is MDHEN and CDR2 is SYDVKM.

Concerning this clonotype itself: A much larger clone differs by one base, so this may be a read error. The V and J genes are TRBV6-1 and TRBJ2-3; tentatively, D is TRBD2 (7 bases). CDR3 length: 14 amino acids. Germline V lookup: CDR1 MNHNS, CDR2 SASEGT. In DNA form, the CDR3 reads TGTACCAGCAGTCACAGGGAGGGGGCAGATACGCAGTATTTT. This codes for CTSSHREGADTQYF.

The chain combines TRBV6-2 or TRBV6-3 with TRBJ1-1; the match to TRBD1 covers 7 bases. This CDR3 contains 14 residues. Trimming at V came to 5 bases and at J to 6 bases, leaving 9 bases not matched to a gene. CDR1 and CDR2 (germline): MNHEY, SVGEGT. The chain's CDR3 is CASSRGGFWPEAFF. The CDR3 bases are TGTGCCAGCAGTAGAGGGGGCTTTTGGCCTGAAGCTTTCTTT.

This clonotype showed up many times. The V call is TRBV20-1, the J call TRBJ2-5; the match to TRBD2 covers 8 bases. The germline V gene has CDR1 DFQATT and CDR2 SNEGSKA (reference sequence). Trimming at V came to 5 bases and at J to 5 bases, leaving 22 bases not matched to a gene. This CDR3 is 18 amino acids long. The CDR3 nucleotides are TGCAGTGCTCTCTCTGGGCGGGGGGAATCATACGGCCGGGAGACCCAGTACTTC. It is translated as CSALSGRGESYGRETQYF.

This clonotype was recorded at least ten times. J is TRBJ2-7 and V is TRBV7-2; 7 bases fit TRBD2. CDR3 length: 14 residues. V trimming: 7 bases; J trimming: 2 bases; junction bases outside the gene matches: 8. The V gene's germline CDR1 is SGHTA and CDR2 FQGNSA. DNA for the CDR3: TGTGCCAGCACCCCCTGGGGGGGAACCTACGAGCAGTACTTC. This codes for CASTPWGGTYEQYF.

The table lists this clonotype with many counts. In DNA, the CDR3 is TGCAGTGCTAGAGGTCAAGAGGCGGGGAACTCCTACGAGCAGTACTTC. Its translation is CSARGQEAGNSYEQYF. This sequence joins TRBV20-1 and TRBJ2-7, with D perhaps TRBD2 (6 bases). The CDR3 consists of 16 residues. V was clipped by 1 base and J by 0 bases, with 16 bases between them. Germline CDR1 reads DFQATT; CDR2 reads SNEGSKA (reference sequence).

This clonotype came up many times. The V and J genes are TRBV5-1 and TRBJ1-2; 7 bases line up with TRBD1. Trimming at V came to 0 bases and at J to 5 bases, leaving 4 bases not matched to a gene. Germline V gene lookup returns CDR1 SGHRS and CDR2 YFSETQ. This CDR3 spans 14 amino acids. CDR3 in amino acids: CASSLETGFYGYTF. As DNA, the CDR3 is TGCGCCAGCAGCTTGGAGACAGGGTTTTATGGCTACACCTTC.

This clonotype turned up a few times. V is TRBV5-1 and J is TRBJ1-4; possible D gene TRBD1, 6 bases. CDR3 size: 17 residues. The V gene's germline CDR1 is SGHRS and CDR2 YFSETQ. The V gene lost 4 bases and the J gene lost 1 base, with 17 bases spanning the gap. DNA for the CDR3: TGCGCCAGCAGCCGCGACGGGTCAGGGGTAACTAATGAAAAACTGTTTTTT. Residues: CASSRDGSGVTNEKLFF.

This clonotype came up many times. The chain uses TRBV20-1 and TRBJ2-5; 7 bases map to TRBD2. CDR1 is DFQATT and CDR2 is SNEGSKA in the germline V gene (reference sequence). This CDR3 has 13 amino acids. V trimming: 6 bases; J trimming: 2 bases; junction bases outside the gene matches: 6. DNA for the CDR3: TGCAGTGCCCCGCGGACTAGACAAGAGACCCAGTACTTC. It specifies CSAPRTRQETQYF.

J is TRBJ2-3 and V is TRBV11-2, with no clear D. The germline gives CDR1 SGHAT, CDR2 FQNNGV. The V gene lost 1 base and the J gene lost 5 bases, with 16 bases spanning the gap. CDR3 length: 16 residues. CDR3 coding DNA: TGTGCCAGCAGCTTAGTAGTGGGGATGAAGGGAGATACGCAGTATTTT. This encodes CASSLVVGMKGDTQYF.

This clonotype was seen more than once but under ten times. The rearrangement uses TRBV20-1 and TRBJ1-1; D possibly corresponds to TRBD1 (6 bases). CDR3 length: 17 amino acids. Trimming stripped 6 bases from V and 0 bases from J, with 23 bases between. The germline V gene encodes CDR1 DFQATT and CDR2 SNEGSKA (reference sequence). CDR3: CSAEFASQGHMNTEAFF. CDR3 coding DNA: TGCAGTGCCGAATTCGCTTCCCAGGGGCATATGAACACTGAAGCTTTCTTT.

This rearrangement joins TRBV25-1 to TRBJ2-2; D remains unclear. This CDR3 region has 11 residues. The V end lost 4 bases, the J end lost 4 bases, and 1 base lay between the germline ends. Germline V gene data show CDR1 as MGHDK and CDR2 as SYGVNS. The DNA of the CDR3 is TGTGCCAGCAGTGCCACCGGGGAGCTGTTTTTT. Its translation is CASSATGELFF.

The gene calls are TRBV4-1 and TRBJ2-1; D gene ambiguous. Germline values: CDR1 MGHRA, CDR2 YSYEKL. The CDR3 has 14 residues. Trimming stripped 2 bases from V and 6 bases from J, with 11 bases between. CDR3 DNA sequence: TGCGCCAGCAGCCAACTCAGAGAGGTCAATGAGCAGTTCTTC. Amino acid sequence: CASSQLREVNEQFF.

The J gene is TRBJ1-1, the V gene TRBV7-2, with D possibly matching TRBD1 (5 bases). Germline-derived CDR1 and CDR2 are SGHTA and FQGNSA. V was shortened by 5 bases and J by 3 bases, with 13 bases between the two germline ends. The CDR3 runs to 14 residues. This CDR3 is CASSGDLGDTEAFF. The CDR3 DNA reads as TGTGCCAGCAGCGGCGATCTGGGGGACACTGAAGCTTTCTTT.

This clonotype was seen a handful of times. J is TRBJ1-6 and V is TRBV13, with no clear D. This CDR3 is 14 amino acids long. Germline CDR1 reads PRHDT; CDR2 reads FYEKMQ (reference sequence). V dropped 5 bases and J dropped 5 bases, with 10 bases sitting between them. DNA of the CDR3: TGTGCCAGCAGCCCACCCGGGGATAATTCACCCCTCCACTTT. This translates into CASSPPGDNSPLHF.

The CDR3 is CASSPGTSGGCDEQFF. For the CDR3, the DNA is TGTGCCAGCAGCCCCGGGACTAGCGGGGGGTGTGATGAGCAGTTCTTC. The chain has TRBV7-6 and TRBJ2-1; 15 bases agree with TRBD2. Trimming at V came to 5 bases and at J to 8 bases, leaving 7 bases not matched to a gene. The length of the CDR3 is 16 residues. Germline values: CDR1 SGHVS, CDR2 FNYEAQ.

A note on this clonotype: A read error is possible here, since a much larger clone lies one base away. This CDR3 reads CASSGGRARDYGYTF. The CDR3 DNA reads as TGTGCCAGCAGCGGAGGGCGGGCACGCGATTATGGCTACACCTTC. The chain couples TRBV4-2 to TRBJ1-2, with D unresolved. Germline V lookup: CDR1 LGHNA, CDR2 YNFKEQ. CDR3 length: 15 amino acids. The V gene lost 5 bases and the J gene lost 5 bases, with 18 bases spanning the gap.

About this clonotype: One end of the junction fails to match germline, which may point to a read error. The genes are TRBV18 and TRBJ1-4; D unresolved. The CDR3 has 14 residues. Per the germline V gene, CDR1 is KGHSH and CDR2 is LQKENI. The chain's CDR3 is CASAPEPIGEKLFF. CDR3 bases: TGTGCCAGCGCACCGGAGCCGATCGGCGAAAAACTGTTTTTT. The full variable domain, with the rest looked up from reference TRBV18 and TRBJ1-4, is NAGVMQNPRHLVRRRGQEARLRCSPMKGHSHVYWYRQLPEEGLKFMVYLQKENIIDESGMPKERFSAEFPKEGPSILRIQQVVRGDSAAYFCASAPEPIGEKLFFGSGTQLSVL.

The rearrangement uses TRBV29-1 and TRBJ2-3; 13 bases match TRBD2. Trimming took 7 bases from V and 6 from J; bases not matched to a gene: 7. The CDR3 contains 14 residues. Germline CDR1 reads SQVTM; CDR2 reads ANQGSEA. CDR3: CSGGLAGFVDTQYF. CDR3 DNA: TGCAGCGGGGGACTAGCGGGGTTTGTTGATACGCAGTATTTT.

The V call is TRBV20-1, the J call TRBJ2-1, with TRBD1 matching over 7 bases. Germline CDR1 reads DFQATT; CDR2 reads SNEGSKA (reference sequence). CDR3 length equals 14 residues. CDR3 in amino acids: CSQFRSRGYGEQFF. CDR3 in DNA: TGCAGCCAGTTCCGCTCCAGGGGGTACGGTGAGCAGTTCTTC.

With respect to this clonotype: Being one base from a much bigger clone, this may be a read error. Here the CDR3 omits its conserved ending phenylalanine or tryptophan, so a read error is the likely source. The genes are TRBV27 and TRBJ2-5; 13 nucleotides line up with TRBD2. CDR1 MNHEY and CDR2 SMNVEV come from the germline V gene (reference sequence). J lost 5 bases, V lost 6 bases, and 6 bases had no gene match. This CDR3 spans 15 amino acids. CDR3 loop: CASRTTSGGDETQYV. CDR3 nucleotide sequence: TGTGCCAGCAGGACAACTAGCGGGGGGGACGAGACCCAGTACGTC.

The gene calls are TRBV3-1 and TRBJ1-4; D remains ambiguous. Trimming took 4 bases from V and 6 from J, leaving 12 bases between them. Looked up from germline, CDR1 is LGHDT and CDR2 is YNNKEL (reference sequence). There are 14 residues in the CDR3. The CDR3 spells CASSPPATDEKLFF. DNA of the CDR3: TGTGCCAGCAGCCCTCCTGCGACTGATGAAAAACTGTTTTTT.

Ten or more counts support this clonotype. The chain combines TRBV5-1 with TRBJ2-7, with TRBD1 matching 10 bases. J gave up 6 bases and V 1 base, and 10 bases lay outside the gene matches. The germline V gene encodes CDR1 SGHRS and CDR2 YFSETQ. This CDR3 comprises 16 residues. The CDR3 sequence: CASSLLQGTGAGEQYF. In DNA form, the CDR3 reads TGCGCCAGCAGCTTGTTACAGGGGACAGGGGCGGGCGAGCAGTACTTC.

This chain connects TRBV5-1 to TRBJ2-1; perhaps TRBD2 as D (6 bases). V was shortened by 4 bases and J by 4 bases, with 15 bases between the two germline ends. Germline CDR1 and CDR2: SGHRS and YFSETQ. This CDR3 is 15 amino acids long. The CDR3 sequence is CASSAGTGIYNEQFF. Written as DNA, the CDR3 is TGCGCCAGCAGCGCCGGGACTGGGATTTACAATGAGCAGTTCTTC.

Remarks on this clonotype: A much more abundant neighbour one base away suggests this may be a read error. The CDR3 is CASSQSPVVNEQYF. Here the CDR3 DNA reads TGTGCCAGCAGCCAAAGCCCCGTCGTAAATGAGCAGTACTTC. V usage is TRBV3-1 and J usage is TRBJ2-1; D not certain. The closer fit of TRBJ2-7 to the DNA end suggests the J call may be wrong. Germline assignment: CDR1 LGHDT and CDR2 YNNKEL (reference sequence). The CDR3 spans 14 residues.

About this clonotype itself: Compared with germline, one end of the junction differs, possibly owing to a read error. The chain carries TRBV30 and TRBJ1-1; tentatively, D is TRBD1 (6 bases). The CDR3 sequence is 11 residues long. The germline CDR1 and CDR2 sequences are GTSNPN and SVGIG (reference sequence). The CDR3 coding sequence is TGTGCCTGGAGTGTACAAAAGGGGGGATGCTTT. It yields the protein CAWSVQKGGCF.